A selection of T cell receptor beta chains follows, all from one sample in a study of identifying expanded T cells in peripheral blood. Here immunoSEQ multiplex PCR was the method, and the copy in TCRdb shows in-frame clones only, minus some. Among 90,000 to 110,000 clones listed, about 88% were seen once. Sample: blood. The receptors stem from a person aged 18 to 69 in good health. Each CDR3 is given with its conserved first and last residue. A D gene is named only where the DNA matches it firmly. Some rows mark clone size as missing; the rest say once, few, many or name a class of expanded clone.

CDR3,DNA,D,J,size,V
CASSEDGNNSPLHF,TGTGCCAGCAGCGAAGACGGCAATAATTCACCCCTCCACTTT,.,TRBJ1-6,.,TRBV7-3
CSVLTGADTQYF,TGCAGCGTTCTCACAGGGGCAGATACGCAGTATTTT,TRBD1,TRBJ2-3,.,TRBV29-1
CASRWGGMNTEAFF,TGTGCCAGTAGGTGGGGGGGAATGAACACTGAAGCTTTCTTT,.,TRBJ1-1,.,TRBV19
CASSVGSSGIYEQYF,TGTGCCAGCAGCGTAGGGAGTAGCGGGATATACGAGCAGTACTTC,TRBD2,TRBJ2-7,.,TRBV9
CASSLGNGEAFF,TGTGCCAGCAGCCTGGGGAATGGTGAAGCTTTCTTT,.,TRBJ1-1,.,TRBV14
CASSITSGNEQFF,TGCGCCAGCAGCATTACTAGCGGCAATGAGCAGTTCTTC,TRBD2,TRBJ2-1,.,TRBV5-1
CASSLGLAADTQYF,TGTGCCAGCAGCCTAGGACTAGCCGCAGATACGCAGTATTTT,TRBD2,TRBJ2-3,.,TRBV7-2
CASSPGSRNTGELFF,TGTGCCAGCAGTCCAGGCAGTAGGAACACCGGGGAGCTGTTTTTT,.,TRBJ2-2,.,TRBV27
CAWRGVRAGRETQYF,TGTGCCTGGAGGGGGGTTCGGGCGGGGCGAGAGACCCAGTACTTC,.,TRBJ2-5,.,TRBV30
CASRKGVADTQYF,TGTGCCAGCAGGAAGGGGGTAGCAGATACGCAGTATTTT,.,TRBJ2-3,once,TRBV6-5
CASSSMAGTSGTDTQYF,TGTGCCAGCAGCTCAATGGCCGGGACTAGCGGCACAGATACGCAGTATTTT,TRBD2,TRBJ2-3,.,TRBV7-6
CASSISSGGARNEQFF,TGTGCCAGTAGTATTTCAAGCGGGGGGGCCCGGAATGAGCAGTTCTTC,TRBD2,TRBJ2-1,once,TRBV19
CAWSSGVLKPQHF,TGTGCCTGGAGTTCAGGGGTGCTCAAGCCCCAGCATTTT,.,TRBJ1-5,.,TRBV30
CAISETNTGELFF,TGTGCCATCAGTGAGACGAACACCGGGGAGCTGTTTTTT,.,TRBJ2-2,.,TRBV10-3
CASSITGGTEAFF,TGTGCCAGCAGCATTACAGGGGGCACTGAAGCTTTCTTT,TRBD1,TRBJ1-1,.,TRBV7-2
CASSWDTNNEQFF,TGCGCCAGCAGCTGGGACACAAACAATGAGCAGTTCTTC,.,TRBJ2-1,.,TRBV5-1
CASIPGGGRYGYTF,TGTGCCAGTATACCAGGGGGCGGAAGGTATGGCTACACCTTC,TRBD1,TRBJ1-2,.,TRBV19
CASSEGAEAETQYF,TGTGCCAGCAGTGAAGGGGCCGAGGCCGAGACCCAGTACTTC,.,TRBJ2-5,.,TRBV6-1
CASSLGPGNYGYTF,TGTGCCAGCAGCTTGGGCCCAGGGAACTATGGCTACACCTTC,.,TRBJ1-2,.,TRBV5-4
CAISGTLDDTQYF,TGTGCCATCTCCGGGACTCTCGACGATACGCAGTATTTT,.,TRBJ2-3,.,TRBV28
CASSLNAENTQYF,TGTGCCAGCAGTTTAAACGCGGAAAATACGCAGTATTTT,.,TRBJ2-3,.,TRBV28
CASSLNGNTEAFF,TGTGCCAGCAGTTTAAACGGGAACACTGAAGCTTTCTTT,.,TRBJ1-1,.,TRBV28
CASSPGTSGAKNIQYF,TGTGCCAGCAGCCCGGGGACTAGCGGGGCCAAAAACATTCAGTACTTC,TRBD2,TRBJ2-4,.,TRBV11-2
CATYRAQNTEAFF,TGTGCCACTTACAGGGCGCAAAACACTGAAGCTTTCTTT,.,TRBJ1-1,.,TRBV19
CAWSVGTVQETQYF,TGTGCCTGGAGTGTAGGGACAGTACAAGAGACCCAGTACTTC,TRBD1,TRBJ2-5,.,TRBV30
CASSLPDRGVDTQYF,TGTGCCAGCAGCCTACCGGACAGGGGGGTAGATACGCAGTATTTT,TRBD1,TRBJ2-3,.,TRBV6-6
CASSARTGASGYEQYF,TGTGCCAGTAGTGCGAGAACCGGGGCTAGCGGGTACGAGCAGTACTTC,TRBD2,TRBJ2-7,.,TRBV19
CASSAGWTEAFF,TGTGCCAGCAGCGCAGGGTGGACTGAAGCTTTCTTT,.,TRBJ1-1,.,TRBV7-9
CASSVFWATDTQYF,TGTGCCAGCAGCGTATTCTGGGCCACAGATACGCAGTATTTT,.,TRBJ2-3,.,TRBV9
CAIQGGETQYF,TGTGCCATACAGGGGGGCGAGACCCAGTACTTC,TRBD1,TRBJ2-5,.,TRBV7-8
CASSVRRISYEQYF,TGTGCCAGCAGTGTTCGACGGATCTCCTACGAGCAGTACTTC,.,TRBJ2-7,once,TRBV6-1
CASSEGTGTNIQYF,TGTGCCAGCAGTGAGGGGACAGGGACCAACATTCAGTACTTC,TRBD1,TRBJ2-4,.,TRBV6-1
CASSLAGRFLSNYGYTF,TGCGCCAGCAGCTTGGCGGGCAGGTTCCTCTCTAACTATGGCTACACCTTC,.,TRBJ1-2,.,TRBV5-1
CASSAPMDEQFF,TGTGCCAGCAGTGCCCCGATGGATGAGCAGTTCTTC,.,TRBJ2-1,.,TRBV25-1
CASSLLGQLNQPQHF,TGTGCCAGCAGCTTGCTGGGACAGCTCAATCAGCCCCAGCATTTT,TRBD1,TRBJ1-5,.,TRBV5-6
CASSYSTYSGNTIYF,TGTGCCAGCAGTTACTCCACCTACTCTGGAAACACCATATATTTT,.,TRBJ1-3,.,TRBV6-5
CSASRDGSF,TGCAGTGCTTCAAGGGACGGGAGCTTT,.,TRBJ1-1,.,TRBV20-1
CASSGEGLTEAFF,TGTGCCAGCAGCGGGGAAGGGTTGACTGAAGCTTTCTTT,.,TRBJ1-1,.,TRBV2
CTSRNTGRGGGELFF,TGCACCAGCAGAAATACCGGACGAGGAGGAGGGGAGCTGTTTTTT,.,TRBJ2-2,.,TRBV1
CASSVGHSRNTIYF,TGTGCCAGCAGCGTAGGTCACAGTAGAAACACCATATATTTT,.,TRBJ1-3,once,TRBV9
CASSLAGDGYEQYF,TGTGCCAGCAGCTTAGCGGGAGACGGCTACGAGCAGTACTTC,.,TRBJ2-7,.,TRBV7-6
CASSSSTKGSGDTQYF,TGTGCCAGCAGTTCCTCGACCAAAGGGAGTGGAGATACGCAGTATTTT,.,TRBJ2-3,.,TRBV28